What follows are 21 T cell receptor beta chains derived from one specimen sequenced in a study of T-cell memory formation after mild COVID-19. MiXCR, applied by TCRdb to the 5' RACE reads, yields one record per CDR3 protein. The sample includes tens of thousands of distinct CDR3 sequences, about a quarter of them seen just once. Input material: PBMCs or a T cell subset sorted from them (not recorded which). These receptors all come from a man younger than 35 who had mild COVID-19 (a few samples of this study predate the infection). Cell type and time point are not known.

The chain employs TRBV12-3 or TRBV12-4 and TRBJ2-1; D is unclear. The CDR3 loop spans 15 amino acids. V was shortened by 5 bases and J by 6 bases, with 17 bases between the two germline ends. CDR3 amino acids: CASSPTGLQGNEQFF. CDR3 sequence (DNA): TGTGCCAGCAGTCCGACTGGCTTACAAGGCAATGAGCAGTTCTTC.

This chain uses TRBV29-1 with TRBJ1-2; D gene uncertain. Germline V gene lookup returns CDR1 SQVTM and CDR2 ANQGSEA. The CDR3 is 12 residues long. Trimming took 1 base from V and 5 from J, leaving 8 bases between them. The CDR3 bases are TGCAGCGTTGAAGGACGCCAGTATGGCTACACCTTC. It is translated as CSVEGRQYGYTF.

This clonotype was seen more than once but under ten times. The chain is built from TRBV4-3 and TRBJ2-2; 10 nucleotides align to TRBD2. The trim removed 0 bases at V and 0 bases at J, leaving 10 bases unmatched. This CDR3 region has 20 residues. Germline V gene sequence: CDR1 LGHNA, CDR2 YSLEER. The CDR3 nucleotides read TGCGCCAGCAGCCAAGATGCCCAGCGGGGGGGCCGAGCGAACACCGGGGAGCTGTTTTTT. Encoded protein: CASSQDAQRGGRANTGELFF.

J is TRBJ2-2 and V is TRBV7-9; D tentatively fits TRBD1 or TRBD2 (5 bases each). This CDR3 is built from 15 residues. Trimming stripped 4 bases from V and 5 bases from J, with 14 bases between. Germline values: CDR1 SEHNR, CDR2 FQNEAQ (reference sequence). The chain's CDR3 is CASSSPFGTTGELFF. CDR3 in DNA: TGTGCCAGCAGCTCACCCTTTGGGACGACCGGGGAGCTGTTTTTT.

The genes are TRBV4-1 and TRBJ2-3, with TRBD1 matching over 8 bases. Germline CDR1 MGHRA, CDR2 YSYEKL. This CDR3 has 14 residues. V was clipped by 0 bases and J by 6 bases; unmatched bases: 2. CDR3 in DNA: TGCGCCAGCAGCCAAGAGGCAGGGGGCGATACGCAGTATTTT. This sequence encodes CASSQEAGGDTQYF.

This clonotype has a count of ten or more. V is TRBV7-9 and J is TRBJ2-3; tentative D call: TRBD2 (6 bases). The V gene lost 4 bases and the J gene lost 4 bases, with 21 bases spanning the gap. This CDR3 is 17 amino acids long. Per germline, CDR1 SEHNR and CDR2 FQNEAQ (reference sequence). DNA for the CDR3: TGTGCCAGCAGCTCCGAGGGCCGGGGCTGGGGGGCAGATACGCAGTATTTT. Amino acids: CASSSEGRGWGADTQYF.

The chain carries TRBV12-3 or TRBV12-4 and TRBJ2-3; no reliable D call. This CDR3 region has 14 residues. Trimming cost V 0 bases and J 6 bases, with 10 bases left between them. For the CDR3, the DNA is TGTGCCAGCAGTTTAGCCCCTCCTCCGGATACGCAGTATTTT. As protein: CASSLAPPPDTQYF.

CDR3 DNA: TGTGCCAGCAGTTTCCGGCAGGATACGCAGTATTTT. Its translation: CASSFRQDTQYF. The chain combines TRBV12-3 or TRBV12-4 with TRBJ2-3; D is ambiguous. The ends were cut back, 3 bases at V and 6 bases at J, with 7 bases in the middle. The CDR3 extends over 12 amino acids.

V usage is TRBV7-2 and J usage is TRBJ2-3; 8 bases agree with TRBD1. The junction had 10 bases not matched to a gene; V was cut back by 4 bases and J by 4 bases. The germline gives CDR1 SGHTA, CDR2 FQGNSA. The length of the CDR3 is 16 residues. The CDR3 DNA reads TGTGCCAGCAGCTCGATAACAGGGGGTTTGGCAGATACGCAGTATTTT. It specifies CASSSITGGLADTQYF.

This clonotype has just a few counts. The CDR3 region is CASSRRGPTDTQYF. The CDR3, as DNA: TGTGCCAGCAGCCGAAGGGGCCCCACAGATACGCAGTATTTT. V and J are TRBV11-2 and TRBJ2-3, with D perhaps matching TRBD1 (5 bases). This CDR3 is built from 14 residues. Germline V gives CDR1 SGHAT, CDR2 FQNNGV. Trimming took 5 bases from V and 2 from J, leaving 11 bases between them.

There are a few counts of this clonotype. The chain carries TRBV28 and TRBJ1-6; TRBD1 aligns across 10 bases. The V gene's germline CDR1 is MDHEN and CDR2 SYDVKM. V was clipped by 6 bases and J by 7 bases; unmatched bases: 3. The CDR3 runs to 14 residues. The CDR3 nucleotides read TGTGCCAGCAGAAGGGACAGGGGAAATTCACCCCTCCACTTT. Protein product: CASRRDRGNSPLHF.

This clonotype was recorded a few times. The chain recombines TRBV20-1 with TRBJ2-5; 8 bases align to TRBD1. CDR3 length: 14 amino acids. V gave up 5 bases and J gave up 2 bases; unmatched junction bases: 7. Looked up from germline, CDR1 is DFQATT and CDR2 is SNEGSKA (reference sequence). Here the CDR3 reads CSAGLGTGQETQYF. CDR3 bases: TGCAGTGCTGGACTGGGGACAGGACAAGAGACCCAGTACTTC.

This clonotype was detected only a few times. This CDR3 is CSAATGENTEAFF. In DNA form, the CDR3 reads TGCAGTGCTGCGACAGGGGAGAACACTGAAGCTTTCTTT. The chain has TRBV20-1 and TRBJ1-1; 8 bases map to TRBD1. Trimming took 5 bases from V and 1 from J; bases not matched to a gene: 3. Germline V gives CDR1 DFQATT, CDR2 SNEGSKA (reference sequence). The CDR3 spans 13 residues.

This clonotype was observed a few times. J is TRBJ1-6 and V is TRBV5-5; D gene unclear. CDR1 SGHKS and CDR2 YYEKEE come from the germline V gene (reference sequence). V lost 0 bases and J lost 3, with 10 bases in between. There are 16 residues in the CDR3. The CDR3 nucleotides are TGTGCCAGCAGCTTGGGGGGAGTTCTCTATAATTCACCCCTCCACTTT. The encoded protein is CASSLGGVLYNSPLHF.

This clonotype was picked up a small number of times. The chain joins TRBV20-1 to TRBJ2-7; D ambiguous. The CDR3 is 14 residues long. CDR1 is DFQATT, CDR2 SNEGSKA, per germline (reference sequence). V lost 0 bases, J lost 3 bases, and 12 bases lay in between. DNA of the CDR3: TGCAGTGCTAGAGACCACCGGGTAGGCTACGAGCAGTACTTC. Translating gives CSARDHRVGYEQYF.

The genes are TRBV6-6 and TRBJ2-7, with D perhaps matching TRBD1 or TRBD2 (5 bases each). Germline V gene sequence: CDR1 MNHNY, CDR2 SVGAGI (reference sequence). The CDR3 length is 15 residues. Trimming cost V 2 bases and J 0 bases, with 11 bases left between them. Written as DNA, the CDR3 is TGTGCCAGCAGTTACGGGACCGTAAGCTCCTACGAGCAGTACGTC. This gives the protein CASSYGTVSSYEQYV.

The gene calls are TRBV20-1 and TRBJ2-1, with a possible D match to TRBD2 (5 bases). Germline CDR1 is DFQATT and CDR2 is SNEGSKA (reference sequence). Trimming removed 3 bases from V and 7 bases from J, with 10 bases in between. The CDR3 loop spans 12 amino acids. The CDR3 loop is CSASGVGNEQFF. CDR3 bases: TGCAGTGCTAGCGGGGTCGGGAATGAGCAGTTCTTC.

V gene TRBV5-4 combines with J gene TRBJ2-7; the D is unclear. Trimming stripped 0 bases from V and 3 bases from J, with 7 bases between. Germline CDR1 SGHNT, CDR2 YYREEE (reference sequence). The CDR3 runs 13 residues. In nucleotides, the CDR3 is TGTGCCAGCAGCTTGGGCCAGATCTACGAGCAGTACTTC. Its protein product is CASSLGQIYEQYF.

This sequence joins TRBV4-1 and TRBJ1-5, with 7 bases identical to TRBD1. The CDR3 has 16 residues. V was pared by 4 bases and J by 4 bases, with 10 bases of the junction left unmatched. The V gene's germline CDR1 is MGHRA and CDR2 YSYEKL. CDR3 sequence (DNA): TGCGCCAGCAGCCCGGGGACAGAACTATATAATCAGCCCCAGCATTTT. Amino acid sequence: CASSPGTELYNQPQHF.

This clonotype was observed a few times. This sequence joins TRBV4-3 and TRBJ2-1; D is unclear. The CDR3 is made up of 11 amino acids. CDR1 and CDR2 from the germline V gene are LGHNA and YSLEER. V lost 5 bases and J lost 5, with 4 bases in between. Here the CDR3 reads CASSKDNEQFF. The CDR3 coding sequence is TGCGCCAGCAGCAAGGACAATGAGCAGTTCTTC.

J is TRBJ1-2 and V is TRBV5-6; 8 bases fit TRBD1. CDR3 length: 14 residues. The trim removed 4 bases at V and 8 bases at J, leaving 10 bases unmatched. The V gene's germline CDR1 is SGHDT and CDR2 YYEEEE. This chain's CDR3 is CASSPGQGARGYTF. The CDR3 region has the DNA TGTGCCAGCAGCCCCGGCCAGGGGGCGCGAGGCTACACCTTC. The entire variable domain, with the rest obtained from reference TRBV5-6 and TRBJ1-2, is as follows: DAGVTQSPTHLIKTRGQQVTLRCSPKSGHDTVSWYQQALGQGPQFIFQYYEEEERQRGNFPDRFSGHQFPNYSSELNVNALLLGDSALYLCASSPGQGARGYTFGSGTRLTVV.